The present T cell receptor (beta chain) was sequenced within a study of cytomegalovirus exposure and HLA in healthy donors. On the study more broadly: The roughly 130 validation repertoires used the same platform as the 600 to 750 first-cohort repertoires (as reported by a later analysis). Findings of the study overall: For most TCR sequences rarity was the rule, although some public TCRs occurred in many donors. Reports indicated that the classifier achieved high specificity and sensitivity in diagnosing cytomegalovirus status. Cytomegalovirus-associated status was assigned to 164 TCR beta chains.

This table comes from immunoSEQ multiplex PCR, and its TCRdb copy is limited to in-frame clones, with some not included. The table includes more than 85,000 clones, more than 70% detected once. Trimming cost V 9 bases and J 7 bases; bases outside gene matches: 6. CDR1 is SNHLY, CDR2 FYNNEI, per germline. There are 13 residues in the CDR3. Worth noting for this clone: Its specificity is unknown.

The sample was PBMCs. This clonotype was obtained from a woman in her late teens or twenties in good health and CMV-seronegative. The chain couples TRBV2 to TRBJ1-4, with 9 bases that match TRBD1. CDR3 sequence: CARAGQGGEKLFF. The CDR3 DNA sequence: TGTGCCAGGGCGGGACAGGGTGGTGAAAAACTGTTTTTT.